The source of this T cell receptor beta chain is a study of blood T cell repertoires in COVID-19. Across the whole study: Researchers got acute and convalescent COVID-19 samples from the United States, Italy and Spain.

Authors' analysis steps: Reference gene primer amplification in the assay estimated nucleated cell counts. Assay used: immunoSEQ multiplex PCR; TCRdb lists only in-frame clones, some missing. D and trimming come from the DNA, and the V and J calls and clone size come from that table. The sample consists of 100,000 to 120,000 clones, about 70% of them appearing once. Source material: peripheral blood. The receptor comes from a woman in her fifties or sixties with acute or convalescent COVID-19.

Written as DNA, the CDR3 is TGCAGCGTTGACAGGGCCTATGGCTACACCTTC. It yields the protein CSVDRAYGYTF. This chain links TRBV29-1 with TRBJ1-2; the D gene is possibly TRBD1 (5 bases). Trimming left V 3 bases short and J 4 bases short, with 6 bases between. The CDR3 is 11 residues long. Germline V gives CDR1 SQVTM, CDR2 ANQGSEA.